The entry below describes one TCR beta chain. This record comes from a study of blood T cell repertoires in COVID-19. At the level of the study: The United States, Italy and Spain were the sources of the acute and convalescent COVID-19 samples. PBMCs, B-cell-depleted T cells, or T cells provided the cDNA or gDNA that made up the material.

Original methodology: Estimation of nucleated cell counts relied on the amplification of reference gene primers. Clones were read by immunoSEQ multiplex PCR, and TCRdb kept only the in-frame ones, dropping some. Clone size and V and J calls were adopted from that table, with D and trimming inferred from the DNA. Of around 200,000 clones in the sample, approximately 85% are singletons; the top ten hold roughly 9.7%. The CDR3 extends over 16 amino acids. The V and J ends lost 0 bases and 1 base respectively, with 13 bases between them. Germline V gene sequence: CDR1 SGHDT, CDR2 YYEEEE. This TCR was recovered from a human donor with active or convalescent COVID-19. The donor label of this sample is uncertain. The sequenced sample was peripheral blood. This chain connects TRBV5-6 to TRBJ2-5; possibly TRBD2 for D (5 bases). DNA of the CDR3: TGTGCCAGCAGCTTGGGGGCGCTGGCGGGCCAAGAGACCCAGTACTTC. Translated, it gives CASSLGALAGQETQYF.